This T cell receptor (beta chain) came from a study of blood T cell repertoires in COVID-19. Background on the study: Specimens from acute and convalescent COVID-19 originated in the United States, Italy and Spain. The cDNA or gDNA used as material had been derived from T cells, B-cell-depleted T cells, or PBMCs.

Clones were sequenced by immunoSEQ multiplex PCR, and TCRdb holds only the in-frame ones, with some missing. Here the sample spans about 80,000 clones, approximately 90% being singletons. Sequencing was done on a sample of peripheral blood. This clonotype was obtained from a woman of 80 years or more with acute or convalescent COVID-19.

CDR3 amino acids: CASSPRDRGRDTQYF. The CDR3 DNA reads as TGTGCCAGCAGTCCCCGGGACAGGGGTAGAGATACGCAGTATTTT. The rearrangement links TRBV27 to TRBJ2-3; 10 bases map to TRBD1. After removal of 5 bases from V and 5 bases from J, the junction contained 7 bases not matched to a gene. The CDR3 runs to 15 residues. The V gene's germline CDR1 is MNHEY and CDR2 SMNVEV (reference sequence).